The 24 T cell receptor beta chains listed next were all sequenced from one sample in a study of T cells in Graves' hyperthyroidism and ophthalmopathy. Amplified regions were TCR beta CDR3 sequences from RNA transcripts. The primer set for the first-round RT-PCR of the TCR CDR3 was HTBI. TCRdb itself ran the multiplex PCR reads through MiXCR, one entry per CDR3 protein. The sample includes roughly 100,000 distinct CDR3 sequences, about 45% of them seen just once. The sequenced sample consisted of blood. These receptors were collected from a man aged 35 to 55 with Graves' hyperthyroidism.

This clonotype has at least ten counts. The chain links TRBV15 to TRBJ1-3; D unresolved. The CDR3 spans 14 residues. Trimming stripped 0 bases from V and 1 base from J, with 4 bases between. Germline-derived CDR1 and CDR2 are LNHNV and YYDKDF (reference sequence). CDR3 nucleotide sequence: TGTGCCACCAGCAGAGAGAATTCTGGAAACACCATATATTTT. This translates into CATSRENSGNTIYF.

The table lists this clonotype with many counts. The rearrangement links TRBV9 to TRBJ1-2; the D is unclear. V was shortened by 0 bases and J by 8 bases, with 14 bases between the two germline ends. The germline CDR1 and CDR2 sequences are SGDLS and YYNGEE. The CDR3 runs 14 residues. This CDR3 reads CASSVGGLSSGYTF. DNA of the CDR3: TGTGCCAGCAGCGTAGGGGGATTGTCGAGCGGCTACACCTTC.

This clonotype was found a few times. Given a much more abundant clone one base away, this may be a read error. No conserved phenylalanine or tryptophan is present at the end of the CDR3, so a read error is the likely explanation. The rearrangement links TRBV6-1 to TRBJ2-7; 10 bases line up with TRBD2. There are 14 residues in the CDR3. J gave up 7 bases and V 8 bases, and 11 bases lay outside the gene matches. Germline V gene sequence: CDR1 MNHNS, CDR2 SASEGT. CDR3 in amino acids: CASARAGGPGEQYL. The CDR3 nucleotides read TGTGCCAGCGCTAGAGCGGGGGGGCCGGGAGAGCAGTACCTC.

At least ten counts were recorded for this clonotype. This chain connects TRBV10-3 to TRBJ2-1; no reliable D call. Germline loops: CDR1 ENHRY, CDR2 SYGVKD. This CDR3 comprises 12 residues. The germline V and J ends were trimmed by 4 bases and 6 bases, with 7 bases remaining between them. The CDR3: CAISATSNEQFF. CDR3 coding DNA: TGTGCCATCAGTGCGACGAGCAATGAGCAGTTCTTC.

This clonotype was found many times. The V call is TRBV19, the J call TRBJ1-1, with D perhaps matching TRBD1 (6 bases). Trimming shortened V by 5 bases and J by 3 bases, and 13 bases separated the two germline ends. The CDR3 is made up of 14 amino acids. The germline V gene encodes CDR1 LNHDA and CDR2 SQIVND (reference sequence). The chain's CDR3 is CASSWGASHTEAFF. CDR3 in DNA: TGTGCCAGTAGTTGGGGGGCGAGCCACACTGAAGCTTTCTTT.

This clonotype appeared many times. The chain uses TRBV9 and TRBJ2-1, with 7 bases identical to TRBD2. This CDR3 has 14 residues. From germline, CDR1 is SGDLS and CDR2 YYNGEE. Trimming removed 0 bases from V and 8 bases from J; junction bases left unmatched: 5. The CDR3 spells CASSVDWGGDEQFF. The CDR3 bases are TGTGCCAGCAGCGTAGATTGGGGGGGTGATGAGCAGTTCTTC.

This clonotype has at least ten counts. The chain employs TRBV12-3 or TRBV12-4 and TRBJ1-2, with D possibly TRBD1 on 5 matching bases. CDR3 length equals 14 residues. V was pared by 8 bases and J by 4 bases, with 17 bases between. The CDR3 reads CASADLRGRYGYTF. The DNA of the CDR3 is TGTGCCAGCGCGGATTTGAGGGGACGCTATGGCTACACCTTC.

This sequence joins TRBV4-3 and TRBJ2-3; possible D gene TRBD2, 6 bases. Germline V lookup: CDR1 LGHNA, CDR2 YSLEER. Trimming took off 0 bases at V and 2 bases at J, with 12 bases between the two ends. This CDR3 has 16 residues. In nucleotides, the CDR3 is TGCGCCAGCAGCCAAGAAGTAGCGGTTATCACAGATACGCAGTATTTT. Translation: CASSQEVAVITDTQYF.

This clonotype was seen a handful of times. The chain carries TRBV7-2 and TRBJ2-1; 7 bases are shared with TRBD2. V shed 5 bases, J shed 5 bases, and the junction held 6 bases outside the gene matches. The germline gives CDR1 SGHTA, CDR2 FQGNSA. The CDR3 covers 14 residues. The CDR3: CASSQLGLDNEQFF. CDR3 DNA: TGTGCCAGCAGCCAGTTAGGACTAGACAATGAGCAGTTCTTC.

V is TRBV15 and J is TRBJ2-1; TRBD1 agrees at 8 bases. The germline gives CDR1 LNHNV, CDR2 YYDKDF (reference sequence). The CDR3 consists of 16 residues. Germline trimming cut 5 bases from V and 3 bases from J; bases unmatched to any gene: 9. CDR3 sequence reads: CATSRDRRSGYNEQFF. The CDR3 bases are TGTGCCACCAGCCGGGACAGGCGAAGTGGCTACAATGAGCAGTTCTTC.

In this sample, this clonotype turned up many times. The chain's CDR3 is CASSPGQGYYGYTF. The CDR3, as DNA: TGTGCCAGCAGCCCGGGGCAGGGGTACTATGGCTACACCTTC. This chain connects TRBV11-2 to TRBJ1-2; the D gene is possibly TRBD1 (6 bases). Per the germline V gene, CDR1 is SGHAT and CDR2 is FQNNGV. This CDR3 spans 14 amino acids. V gave up 5 bases and J gave up 3 bases, with 13 bases separating them.

This clonotype was observed a single time. One base away lies a much larger clone, so this may be a sequencing read error. This rearrangement joins TRBV12-3 or TRBV12-4 to TRBJ2-6, with D possibly matching TRBD2 (5 bases). The CDR3 totals 16 residues. For the CDR3, the DNA is TGTGCCGGCAGTTTTCTTAGCGCTTATGGGGCCAACGTCCTGACTTTC. Translating it yields CAGSFLSAYGANVLTF.

The chain employs TRBV27 and TRBJ2-7, with TRBD1 matching over 12 bases. The CDR3 covers 15 residues. The ends lost 4 bases at V and 4 bases at J; junction bases unmatched: 5. The germline V gene has CDR1 MNHEY and CDR2 SMNVEV (reference sequence). CDR3: CASSSPGQGAYEQYF. CDR3 coding DNA: TGTGCCAGCAGTTCCCCGGGACAGGGGGCTTACGAGCAGTACTTC.

The genes are TRBV2 and TRBJ1-5; 7 nucleotides align to TRBD1. Per the germline V gene, CDR1 is SNHLY and CDR2 is FYNNEI. The CDR3 spans 16 residues. V lost 5 bases and J lost 4; bases outside the gene matches: 11. DNA of the CDR3: TGTGCCAGCAGTTCTACCGGGACAGCAACTAATCAGCCCCAGCATTTT. Protein sequence: CASSSTGTATNQPQHF.

The rearrangement uses TRBV19 and TRBJ2-7; 9 bases line up with TRBD1. Germline CDR1 LNHDA, CDR2 SQIVND (reference sequence). The CDR3 contains 15 residues. Trimming at V came to 3 bases and at J to 3 bases, leaving 6 bases not matched to a gene. Written as DNA, the CDR3 is TGTGCCAGTAGTATCGCCACGGACAGGGGCTACGAGCAGTACTTC. This gives the protein CASSIATDRGYEQYF.

The chain is built from TRBV7-8 and TRBJ2-5; 11 positions agree with TRBD2. With V trimmed by 2 bases and J by 5 bases, 4 bases remained unmatched. CDR1 SGHVS and CDR2 FQNEAQ come from the germline V gene. CDR3 size: 15 residues. CDR3: CASSLLRTSGETQYF. As DNA, the CDR3 is TGTGCCAGCAGCTTACTTAGGACTAGCGGGGAGACCCAGTACTTC.

On this clonotype: At one boundary the junction diverges from the germline segment, which might be a read error. DNA for the CDR3: TGTGCCGGCAGTTTAGCAGGGGGCGGTAACACCGGGGAGCTGTTTTTT. It codes for CAGSLAGGGNTGELFF. The chain links TRBV12-3 or TRBV12-4 to TRBJ2-2; 8 nucleotides match TRBD1. The CDR3 is 16 residues long.

This sequence joins TRBV2 and TRBJ1-5; tentatively, D is TRBD1 (5 bases). The V gene's germline CDR1 is SNHLY and CDR2 FYNNEI. V lost 4 bases and J 1 base, leaving 26 bases between the germline ends. The CDR3 is 20 residues long. The CDR3 reads CASSVLEAGERDVSNQPQHF. CDR3 nucleotide sequence: TGTGCCAGCAGTGTCCTAGAGGCGGGGGAAAGGGATGTGAGCAATCAGCCCCAGCATTTT.

This clonotype was counted many times. The chain employs TRBV5-8 and TRBJ2-6; D is unclear. The V end lost 6 bases, the J end lost 5 bases, and 12 bases lay between the germline ends. Looked up from germline, CDR1 is SGHTS and CDR2 is YDEGEE. The CDR3 covers 14 residues. DNA of the CDR3: TGTGCCAGCATGAACGGTCTCTGGGCCAACGTCCTGACTTTC. This encodes CASMNGLWANVLTF.

This clonotype was observed at least ten times. The genes are TRBV29-1 and TRBJ1-3; no definite D call. The germline V gene has CDR1 SQVTM and CDR2 ANQGSEA. The CDR3 length is 12 residues. The V end was cut by 1 base, the J end by 3 bases, with 4 bases between. The CDR3 DNA reads TGCAGCGTTGAAGGGGGTGGAAACACCATATATTTT. Translating it yields CSVEGGGNTIYF.

There are many counts of this clonotype. This chain links TRBV20-1 with TRBJ2-7; 8 bases map to TRBD1. This CDR3 has 12 residues. In germline, CDR1 is DFQATT, CDR2 SNEGSKA (reference sequence). The CDR3 DNA follows: TGCGGAATCGACAGGGGTGGGTACGAGCAGTACTTC. It yields the protein CGIDRGGYEQYF.

This clonotype was seen only a few times. This could be a read error, since a much larger clone is one nucleotide away. This sequence joins TRBV20-1 and TRBJ1-2; possible D gene TRBD1, 6 bases. Germline CDR1 reads DFQATT; CDR2 reads SNEGSKA (reference sequence). The V end was cut by 1 base, the J end by 6 bases, with 18 bases between. CDR3 length: 15 residues. CDR3 bases: TGCAGTGCTAGAGTTGAACTTTCAGGGGCCGATGGCTACACCTTC. Encoded protein: CSARVELSGADGYTF.

V is TRBV7-8 and J is TRBJ1-5; TRBD1 agrees at 9 bases. Germline V CDR1 and CDR2: SGHVS, FQNEAQ. The CDR3 is 14 residues long. With V trimmed by 4 bases and J by 6 bases, 4 bases remained unmatched. The CDR3 bases are TGTGCCAGCAGCTGGGACAGGGCCATTCAGCCCCAGCATTTT. Residues: CASSWDRAIQPQHF.

This clonotype was recorded at least ten times. The chain links TRBV20-1 to TRBJ2-7, with TRBD2 as a possible D gene (6 bases). V was clipped by 2 bases and J by 3 bases, with 20 bases between them. The CDR3 covers 16 residues. In germline, CDR1 is DFQATT, CDR2 SNEGSKA (reference sequence). CDR3 sequence: CSARPLARHTFYEQYF. CDR3 nucleotide sequence: TGCAGTGCTAGACCTCTAGCGAGACACACGTTCTACGAGCAGTACTTC.